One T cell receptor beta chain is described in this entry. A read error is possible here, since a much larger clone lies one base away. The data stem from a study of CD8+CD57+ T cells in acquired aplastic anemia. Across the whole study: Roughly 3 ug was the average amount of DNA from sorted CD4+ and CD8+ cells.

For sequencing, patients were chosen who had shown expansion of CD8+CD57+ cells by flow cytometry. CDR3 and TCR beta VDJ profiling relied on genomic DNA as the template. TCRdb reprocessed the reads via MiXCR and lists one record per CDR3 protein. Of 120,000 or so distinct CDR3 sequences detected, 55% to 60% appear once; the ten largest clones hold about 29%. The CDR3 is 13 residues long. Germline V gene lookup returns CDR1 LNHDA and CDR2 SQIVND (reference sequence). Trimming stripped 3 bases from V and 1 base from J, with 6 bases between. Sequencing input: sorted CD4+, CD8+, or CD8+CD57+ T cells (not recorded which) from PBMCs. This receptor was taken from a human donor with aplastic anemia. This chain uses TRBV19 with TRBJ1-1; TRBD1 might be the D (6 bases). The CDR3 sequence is CASSMTGNTEAFF. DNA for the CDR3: TGTGCCAGTAGTATGACAGGGAACACTGAAGCTTTCTTT. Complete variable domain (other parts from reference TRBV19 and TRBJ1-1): DGGITQSPKYLFRKEGQNVTLSCEQNLNHDAMYWYRQDPGQGLRLIYYSQIVNDFQKGDIAEGYSVSREKKESFPLTVTSAQKNPTAFYLCASSMTGNTEAFFGQGTRLTVV.